This TCR beta chain was profiled in a study of OX40 agonist ivuxolimab in advanced cancers. Context from the whole study: The costimulatory receptor OX40 (CD134) was targeted by ivuxolimab, a fully human IgG2 agonistic monoclonal antibody. Of the roughly 52 patients in dose escalation, approximately 20 had hepatocellular carcinoma, approximately 15 had melanoma, 9 had renal cell carcinoma and 9 had head and neck cancer. Prior anti-PD-1, anti-PD-L1 or anti-CTLA-4 therapy was permitted, and 40% of dose-escalation patients had received checkpoint inhibitors. The paper describes the monotherapy dose-escalation part (N of about 57 patients) of the phase I trial of ivuxolimab. The dose-escalation cohort was almost 85% male with a mean age of about 54 years, ranging from roughly 23 to 90. The point of sequencing TCRbeta in the periphery was to test whether ivuxolimab changed TCR sequence diversity and drove clonal T-cell expansion. Intravenous ivuxolimab was administered to patients every 2 weeks at six dose levels: 0.01, 0.1, 0.3, 1.5, 3 and 10 mg/kg. Three dose-escalation patients achieved partial responses, one with hepatocellular carcinoma and two with cutaneous melanoma.

Concerning this clone itself: Its target antigen remains unknown. No base qualities exist here, and no much larger clone lies one base off it.

Patients with a history of autoimmune disease or receiving systemic immunosuppression were excluded from the trial. In every dose cohort, peripheral blood was drawn for TCR sequencing at baseline, cycle 4 day 1, and cycle 7 day 1. Samples came from an open-label, multicenter, first-in-human phase I dose-escalation trial of ivuxolimab. Adults with locally advanced or metastatic head and neck squamous cell, hepatocellular, melanoma or renal cell carcinoma were enrolled in the trial. CD4+ and CD8+ T cells were sorted separately from peripheral blood before TCR sequencing. For sequencing of the TCRbeta CDR3 region, genomic DNA was extracted from the sorted cells. TCRbeta CDR3 regions were sequenced using the immunoSEQ Assay. TCRdb provides this immuneACCESS table in a form limited to in-frame rearrangements. Some clones are lacking; in checked studies, under half of them reflect an unresolved V gene, and why the rest are absent is not known. The sample table records roughly 67,000 clones; 80% to 95% of these occur just once. The ten largest clonotypes hold under 10% of the sample.

Study-wide findings and limitations: In partial responders in the 0.1-3.0 mg/kg groups, normalized peripheral clonal expansion was found to be among the lowest, especially among CD8+ T cells. Low levels of normalized T-cell clonal expansion were also shown by some nonresponding patients. At doses of 0.1 to 3.0 mg/kg, clonal expansion of both CD4+ and CD8+ blood T cells was observed from baseline to week 6. After ivuxolimab, expanded clones were on average more numerous among CD8+ T cells than among CD4+ T cells. The antigen specificity of the peripheral T cells that underwent clonal expansion was not determined.

The V end loses 1 base and the J end loses 1 base, and a stretch of 8 bases separates them. The CDR3 runs 15 residues from the cysteine to the phenylalanine. The only DNA kept is the CDR3, 45 bases in frame from the first base. From a lookup of the germline V gene (reference sequence), CDR1 and CDR2 are LNHDA and SQIVND. The V and J segments used are TRBV19 and TRBJ2-1; a confident D gene designation cannot be given. Sequences were derived from CD4+ or CD8+ T cells sorted from blood, sampled in a trial of the OX40 agonist ivuxolimab. The clonotype originates from an adult with an advanced solid tumor such as melanoma, head and neck, liver or kidney cancer. The CDR3 reads as follows: CASSIVQKSYNEQFF. Read as DNA, the sequence is TGTGCCAGTAGTATAGTTCAGAAATCCTACAATGAGCAGTTCTTC. With the rest looked up from the reference TRBV19 and TRBJ2-1 genes rather than sequenced, the full variable domain is DGGITQSPKYLFRKEGQNVTLSCEQNLNHDAMYWYRQDPGQGLRLIYYSQIVNDFQKGDIAEGYSVSREKKESFPLTVTSAQKNPTAFYLCASSIVQKSYNEQFFGPGTRLTVL.